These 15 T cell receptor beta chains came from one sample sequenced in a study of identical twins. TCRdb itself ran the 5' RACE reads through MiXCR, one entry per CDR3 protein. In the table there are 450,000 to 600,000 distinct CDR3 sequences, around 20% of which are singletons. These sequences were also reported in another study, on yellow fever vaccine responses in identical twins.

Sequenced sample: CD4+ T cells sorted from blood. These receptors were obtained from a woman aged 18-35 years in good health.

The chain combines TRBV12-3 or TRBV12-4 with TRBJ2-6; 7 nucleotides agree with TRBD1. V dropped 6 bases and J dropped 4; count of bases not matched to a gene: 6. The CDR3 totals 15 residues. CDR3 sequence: CASRTQGPGANVLTF. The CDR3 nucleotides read TGTGCCAGCAGAACACAGGGGCCCGGGGCCAACGTCCTGACTTTC.

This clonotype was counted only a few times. CDR3 in DNA: TGTGCCAGCAGCTTAGAGGCTGGAGAGACCCAGTACTTC. This sequence encodes CASSLEAGETQYF. V usage is TRBV7-9 and J usage is TRBJ2-5, with unresolved D. With 1 base removed from V and 4 bases from J, the gap between germline ends came to 7 bases. The CDR3 extends over 13 amino acids. Germline V lookup: CDR1 SEHNR, CDR2 FQNEAQ (reference sequence).

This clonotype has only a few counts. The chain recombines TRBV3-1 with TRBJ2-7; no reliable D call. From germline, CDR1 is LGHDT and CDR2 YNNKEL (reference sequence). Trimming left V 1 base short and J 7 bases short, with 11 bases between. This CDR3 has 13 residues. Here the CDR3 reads CASSQVEGKEQYF. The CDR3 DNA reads TGTGCCAGCAGCCAAGTTGAAGGGAAGGAGCAGTACTTC.

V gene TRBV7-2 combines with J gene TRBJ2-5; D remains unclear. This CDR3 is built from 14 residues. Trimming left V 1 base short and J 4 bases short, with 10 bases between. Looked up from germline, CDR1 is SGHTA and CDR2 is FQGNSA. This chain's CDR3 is CASSLVGLVETQYF. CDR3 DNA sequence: TGTGCCAGCAGCTTAGTAGGGTTAGTAGAGACCCAGTACTTC.

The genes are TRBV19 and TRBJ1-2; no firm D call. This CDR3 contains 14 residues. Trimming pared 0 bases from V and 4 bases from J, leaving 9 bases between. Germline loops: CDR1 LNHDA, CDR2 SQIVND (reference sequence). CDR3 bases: TGTGCCAGTAGTATAGATGACGGGAGCTATGGCTACACCTTC. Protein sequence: CASSIDDGSYGYTF. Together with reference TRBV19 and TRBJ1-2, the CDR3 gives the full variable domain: DGGITQSPKYLFRKEGQNVTLSCEQNLNHDAMYWYRQDPGQGLRLIYYSQIVNDFQKGDIAEGYSVSREKKESFPLTVTSAQKNPTAFYLCASSIDDGSYGYTFGSGTRLTVV.

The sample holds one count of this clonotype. CDR3 region: CSADPGLGAGELFF. For the CDR3, the DNA is TGCAGTGCAGATCCGGGACTAGGGGCCGGGGAGCTGTTTTTT. The chain carries TRBV20-1 and TRBJ2-2, with 8 bases lining up with TRBD2. J was trimmed by 6 bases and V by 6 bases; bases with no gene match: 9. CDR3 length: 14 residues. Looked up from germline, CDR1 is DFQATT and CDR2 is SNEGSKA (reference sequence).

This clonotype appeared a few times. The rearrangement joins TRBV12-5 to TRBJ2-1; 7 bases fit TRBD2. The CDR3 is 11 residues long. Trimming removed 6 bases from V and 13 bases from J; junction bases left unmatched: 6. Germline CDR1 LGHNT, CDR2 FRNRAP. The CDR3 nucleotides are TGTGCTAGTGGCTCGGGGACTAACCAGTTCTTC. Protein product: CASGSGTNQFF.

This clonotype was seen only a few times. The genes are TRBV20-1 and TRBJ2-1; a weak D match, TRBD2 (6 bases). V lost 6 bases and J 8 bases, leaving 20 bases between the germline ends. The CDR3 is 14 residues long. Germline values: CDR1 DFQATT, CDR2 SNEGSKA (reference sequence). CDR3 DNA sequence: TGCAGTGCAAGGGACTCCCTGCTGTTGGATGAGCAGTTCTTC. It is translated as CSARDSLLLDEQFF.

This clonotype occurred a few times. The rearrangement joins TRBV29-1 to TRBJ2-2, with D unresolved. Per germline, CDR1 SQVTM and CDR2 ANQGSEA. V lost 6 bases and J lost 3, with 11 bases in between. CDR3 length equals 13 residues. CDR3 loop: CSVRGLYTGELFF. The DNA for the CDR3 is TGCAGCGTCCGTGGGCTATACACCGGGGAGCTGTTTTTT.

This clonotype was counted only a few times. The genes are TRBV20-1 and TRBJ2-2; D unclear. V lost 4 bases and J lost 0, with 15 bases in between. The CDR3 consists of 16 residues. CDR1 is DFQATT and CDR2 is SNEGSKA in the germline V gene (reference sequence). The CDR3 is CSAMGWVTSNTGELFF. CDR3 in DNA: TGCAGTGCTATGGGCTGGGTAACTTCGAACACCGGGGAGCTGTTTTTT.

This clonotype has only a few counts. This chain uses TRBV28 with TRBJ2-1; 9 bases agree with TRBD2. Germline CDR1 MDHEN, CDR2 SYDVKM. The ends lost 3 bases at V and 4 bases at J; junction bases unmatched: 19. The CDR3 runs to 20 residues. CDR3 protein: CASSFGKLKPLAGVYNEQFF. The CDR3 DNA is TGTGCCAGCAGTTTTGGCAAATTGAAGCCTTTAGCGGGAGTTTACAATGAGCAGTTCTTC.

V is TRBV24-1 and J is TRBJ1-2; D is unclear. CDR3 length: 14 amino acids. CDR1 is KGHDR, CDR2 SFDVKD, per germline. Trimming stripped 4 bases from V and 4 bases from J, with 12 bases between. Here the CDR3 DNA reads TGTGCCACCAGTGACAACCACCGGGGCTATGGCTACACCTTC. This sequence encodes CATSDNHRGYGYTF.

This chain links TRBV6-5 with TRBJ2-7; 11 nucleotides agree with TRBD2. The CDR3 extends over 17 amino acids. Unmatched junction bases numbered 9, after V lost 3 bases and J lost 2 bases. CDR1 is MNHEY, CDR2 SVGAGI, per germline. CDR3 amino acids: CASSYVPLAGGAYEQYF. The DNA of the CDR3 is TGTGCCAGCAGTTATGTCCCCCTAGCGGGGGGAGCCTACGAGCAGTACTTC.

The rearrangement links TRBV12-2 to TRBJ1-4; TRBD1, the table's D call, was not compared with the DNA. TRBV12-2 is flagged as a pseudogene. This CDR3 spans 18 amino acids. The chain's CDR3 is CASRSDRGRRATNEKLFF. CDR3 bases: TGTGCAAGTCGCTCGGACAGGGGGCGTCGGGCAACTAATGAAAAACTGTTTTTT.

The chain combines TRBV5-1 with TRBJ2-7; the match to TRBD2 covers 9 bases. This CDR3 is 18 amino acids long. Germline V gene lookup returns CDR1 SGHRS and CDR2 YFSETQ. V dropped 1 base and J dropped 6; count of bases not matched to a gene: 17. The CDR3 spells CASSLNPISGSGMGEQYF. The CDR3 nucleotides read TGCGCCAGCAGCTTGAACCCGATTAGCGGGAGCGGGATGGGCGAGCAGTACTTC.